This T cell receptor (beta chain) was retrieved from a study of T cells in Graves' hyperthyroidism and ophthalmopathy. Study context: Peripheral blood was collected at initial diagnosis, before any treatment.

This clonotype was detected only a few times. Its antigen is as yet unknown. Whole-study results and caveats: Among thyroid clonotypes expanded above 0.001, most also appeared in blood. Stable hyperthyroidism and ophthalmopathy were separated using 13 V-J signatures.

The V and J ends lost 8 bases and 2 bases respectively, with 18 bases between them. In germline, CDR1 is SNHLY, CDR2 FYNNEI. The CDR3 sequence is 15 residues long. TCR beta CDR3 region amplification was performed from RNA transcripts. Initially, a first-round RT-PCR of the TCR CDR3 employed the HTBI primer set. TCRdb reprocessed the multiplex PCR reads via MiXCR and lists one record per CDR3 protein. The table includes around 450,000 distinct CDR3 sequences, around 14% detected once. This receptor was obtained from a woman between 18 and 29 years old with Graves' hyperthyroidism. This chain links TRBV2 with TRBJ2-5; possible D gene TRBD2, 6 bases. The sequenced sample consisted of blood. CDR3 DNA: TGTGCCAGCGCAGAACATGGACGGGAGCAAGAGACCCAGTACTTC. Translated, it gives CASAEHGREQETQYF.